Here is one T cell receptor beta chain with its context. Its antigen remains unidentified. The source material, RNA transcripts, was used to amplify TCR beta CDR3 regions. With the HTBI primer set, the TCR CDR3 went through a first round of RT-PCR. From the multiplex PCR reads, TCRdb called clonotypes with MiXCR, one entry per CDR3 protein. The sample records roughly 130,000 distinct CDR3 sequences, approximately 24% being singletons. The data were obtained in a study of T cells in Graves' hyperthyroidism and ophthalmopathy. Whole-study findings and limits: Most thyroid-expanded clonotypes above 0.001 were also found in blood.

Investigators excluded patients with uncontrolled infection, other autoimmune disease, pregnancy or lactation. Trimming shortened V by 7 bases and J by 0 bases, and 13 bases separated the two germline ends. The CDR3 consists of 14 residues. CDR1 LNHDA and CDR2 SQIVND come from the germline V gene (reference sequence). J is TRBJ2-7 and V is TRBV19, with D possibly TRBD2 on 5 matching bases. Sequenced: blood. The receptor was derived from a woman aged 45-65 years with Graves' hyperthyroidism that later progressed to Graves' ophthalmopathy. CDR3 loop: CASKDGKSSYEQYF. The CDR3 DNA reads as TGTGCCAGTAAGGACGGGAAGAGCTCCTACGAGCAGTACTTC.